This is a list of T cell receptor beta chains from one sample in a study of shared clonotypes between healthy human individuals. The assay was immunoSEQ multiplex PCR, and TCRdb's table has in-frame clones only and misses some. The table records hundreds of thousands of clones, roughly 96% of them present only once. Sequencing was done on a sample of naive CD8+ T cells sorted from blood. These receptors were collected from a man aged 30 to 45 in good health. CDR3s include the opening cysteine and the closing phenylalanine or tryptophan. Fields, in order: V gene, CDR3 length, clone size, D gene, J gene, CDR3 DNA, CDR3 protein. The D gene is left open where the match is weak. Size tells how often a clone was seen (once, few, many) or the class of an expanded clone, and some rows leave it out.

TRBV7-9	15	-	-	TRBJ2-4	TGTGCCAGCAGCCTCTTCGCGGGAGCCAAAAACATTCAGTACTTC	CASSLFAGAKNIQYF
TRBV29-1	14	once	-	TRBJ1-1	TGCAGCGGTGGGAGGTTGGGAGTGGAGACTGAAGCTTTCTTT	CSGGRLGVETEAFF
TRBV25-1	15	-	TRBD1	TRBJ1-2	TGTGCCAGCAGTGAATTCGGGACAGTTAACTATGGCTACACCTTC	CASSEFGTVNYGYTF
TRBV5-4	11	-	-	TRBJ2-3	TGTGCCAGCAGCACCACAGATACGCAGTATTTT	CASSTTDTQYF
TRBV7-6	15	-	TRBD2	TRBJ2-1	TGTGCCAGCAGCCCGAGACTAGCGGGAGACAATGAGCAGTTCTTC	CASSPRLAGDNEQFF
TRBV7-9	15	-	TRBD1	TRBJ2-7	TGTGCCAGCAGTTTTGGGACAGGGATAAGCGACGAGCAGTACTTC	CASSFGTGISDEQYF
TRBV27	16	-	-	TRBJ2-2	TGTGCCAGCAGCTTTATAGGAGGGGGGAACACCGGGGAGCTGTTTTTT	CASSFIGGGNTGELFF
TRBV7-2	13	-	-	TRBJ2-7	TGTGCCAGCAGCTCCTATAGCTCCTACGAGCAGTACTTC	CASSSYSSYEQYF
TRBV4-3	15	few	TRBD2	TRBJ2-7	TGCGCCAGCAGCTCGGGACTAGCGGAAACCTACGAGCAGTACTTC	CASSSGLAETYEQYF
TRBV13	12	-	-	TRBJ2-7	TGTGCCAGCAGCTTAGGCCCCAACGAGCAGTACTTC	CASSLGPNEQYF
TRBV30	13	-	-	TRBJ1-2	TGTGCCTGGAATCAGGCTACCCATGAGGGCTACACCTTC	CAWNQATHEGYTF
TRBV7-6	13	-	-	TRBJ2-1	TGTGCCAGCAGCTTACTCTTAGTCGATGAGCAGTTCTTC	CASSLLLVDEQFF
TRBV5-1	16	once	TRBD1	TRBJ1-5	TGCGCCAGCAGCTTGGGACAGGGGGCGCAGAATCAGCCCCAGCATTTT	CASSLGQGAQNQPQHF
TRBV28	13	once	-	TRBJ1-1	TGTGCCAGCAGCCTGACAAGGGGCACTGAAGCTTTCTTT	CASSLTRGTEAFF
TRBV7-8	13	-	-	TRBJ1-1	TGTGCCAGCAGCTCGTCAGGAGGAACTGAAGCTTTCTTT	CASSSSGGTEAFF
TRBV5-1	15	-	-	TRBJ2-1	TGCGCCAGCAGCTTCCGGGACCAGATCTACAATGAGCAGTTCTTC	CASSFRDQIYNEQFF
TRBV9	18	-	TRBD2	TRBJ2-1	TGTGCCAGCAGCCGGACTAGCGGGAGCCCCTTCTCCTACAATGAGCAGTTCTTC	CASSRTSGSPFSYNEQFF
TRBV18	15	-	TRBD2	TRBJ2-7	TGTGCCAGCTCACCCTCGGCTAGCGGTTTATACGAGCAGTACTTC	CASSPSASGLYEQYF
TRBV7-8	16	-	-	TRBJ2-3	TGTGCCAGCAGCAAACAGGGTTTAACCCTGTTGGATACGCAGTATTTT	CASSKQGLTLLDTQYF
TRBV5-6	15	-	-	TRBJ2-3	TGTGCCAGCAGCTTTCCTTCTGTGGGGACAGATACGCAGTATTTT	CASSFPSVGTDTQYF
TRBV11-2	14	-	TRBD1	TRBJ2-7	TGTGCCAGCAGCTTAGTACAGGGGAGTTACGAGCAGTACTTC	CASSLVQGSYEQYF
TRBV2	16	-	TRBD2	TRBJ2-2	TGTGCCAGCAGGCCAACTAGCGCCCTTAGCACCGGGGAGCTGTTTTTT	CASRPTSALSTGELFF
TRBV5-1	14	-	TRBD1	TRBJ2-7	TGCGCCAGCAGCCAGGGACAGGGTGGATACGAGCAGTACTTC	CASSQGQGGYEQYF
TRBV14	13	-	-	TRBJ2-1	TGTGCCAGCAGCCAAGGTTACACCAATGAGCAGTTCTTC	CASSQGYTNEQFF
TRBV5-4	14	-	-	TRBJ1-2	TGTGCCAGCAGCTTGGGTTGGGAGGGCGATGGCTACACCTTC	CASSLGWEGDGYTF
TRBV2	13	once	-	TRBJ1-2	TGTGCCAGCAGTGAGCAGGGAAACTATGGCTACACCTTC	CASSEQGNYGYTF
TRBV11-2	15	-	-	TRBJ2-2	TGTGCCAGCAGCTTAGAGGGGTTCGGACCCGGGGAGCTGTTTTTT	CASSLEGFGPGELFF
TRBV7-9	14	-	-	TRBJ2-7	TGTGCCAGCAGCCCACCCACGAGCTCCTACGAGCAGTACTTC	CASSPPTSSYEQYF
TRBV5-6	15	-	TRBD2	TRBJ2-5	TGTGCCAGCAGCTCCGGGACTAGCGGCCAAGAGACCCAGTACTTC	CASSSGTSGQETQYF
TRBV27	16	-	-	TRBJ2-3	TGTGCCAGCAGTTTATGGCCGGGGACCAGCACAGATACGCAGTATTTT	CASSLWPGTSTDTQYF
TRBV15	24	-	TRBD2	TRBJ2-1	TGTGCCACCAGCAGAGATCGTAGGAGTTGGGCTAGCGGGAGGGCCGGGGGCTCCTACAATGAGCAGTTCTTC	CATSRDRRSWASGRAGGSYNEQFF
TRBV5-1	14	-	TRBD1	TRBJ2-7	TGCGCCAGCAGCTTGGACAGGGGAGCCTACGAGCAGTACTTC	CASSLDRGAYEQYF
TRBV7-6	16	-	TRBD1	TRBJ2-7	TGTGCCAGCAGCGGGGGACCGAGGACAGGGACCTACGAGCAGTACTTC	CASSGGPRTGTYEQYF
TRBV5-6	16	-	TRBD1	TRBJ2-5	TGTGCCAGCAGCTTACGGGACAGGGGCTACCAAGAGACCCAGTACTTC	CASSLRDRGYQETQYF
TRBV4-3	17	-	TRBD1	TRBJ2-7	TGCGCCAGCAGTTATAGCTACCGGGACAGTTCGACCTACGAGCAGTACTTC	CASSYSYRDSSTYEQYF
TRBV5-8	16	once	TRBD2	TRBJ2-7	TGTGCCAGCAGGGACATTAGCGGGTTAGTTGTTTCGTTGCAGTACTTC	CASRDISGLVVSLQYF
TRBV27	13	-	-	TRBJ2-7	TGTGCCAGCAGTTTACAGGCAGCCTACGAGCAGTACTTC	CASSLQAAYEQYF
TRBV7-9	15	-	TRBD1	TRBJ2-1	TGTGCCAGCAGCTTGGGACAGGGGTTAATGGATGAGCAGTTCTTC	CASSLGQGLMDEQFF
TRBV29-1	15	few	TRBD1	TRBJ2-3	TGCAGCGTTGACCCCACAGGGGACAGCACAGATACGCAGTATTTT	CSVDPTGDSTDTQYF
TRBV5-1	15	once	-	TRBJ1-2	TGCGCCAGCAGCCGATACAGGTCCCTGGACTATGGCTACACCTTC	CASSRYRSLDYGYTF
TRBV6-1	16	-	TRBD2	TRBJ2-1	TGTGCCAGCAGCGAAGGGACTAGCGGGAGGGGGGATGAGCAGTTCTTC	CASSEGTSGRGDEQFF
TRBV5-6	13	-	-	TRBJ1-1	TGTGCCAGCAGCTTGTCCCCGGCCGACGAAGCTTTCTTT	CASSLSPADEAFF
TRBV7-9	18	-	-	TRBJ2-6	TGTGCCAGCAGCTTTTTTCAGACTACCGACTCTGGGGCCAACGTCCTGACTTTC	CASSFFQTTDSGANVLTF
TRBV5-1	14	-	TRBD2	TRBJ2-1	TGCGCCAGCAGCGAACTAGCGGAGGGGAATGAGCAGTTCTTC	CASSELAEGNEQFF
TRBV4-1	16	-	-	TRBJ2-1	TGCGCCAGCAGCCAAGCGGTGGGGATAGGAGGCGATGAGCAGTTCTTC	CASSQAVGIGGDEQFF
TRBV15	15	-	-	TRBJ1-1	TGTGCCACCAGCAGAACCCCAGGAGGGAGCACTGAAGCTTTCTTT	CATSRTPGGSTEAFF
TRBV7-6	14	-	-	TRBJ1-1	TGTGCCAGCAGCCCGGGGGCTTTGAACACTGAAGCTTTCTTT	CASSPGALNTEAFF
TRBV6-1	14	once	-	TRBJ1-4	TGTGCCAGCAGGTTAGAAGGGGCTGATGAAAAACTGTTTTTT	CASRLEGADEKLFF
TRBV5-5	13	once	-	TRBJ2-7	TGTGCCAGCAGCTTTGACAGGGGAGGGGAGCAGTACTTC	CASSFDRGGEQYF
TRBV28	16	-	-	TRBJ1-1	TGTGCCAGCAGTTTAGAGGGCCGGGGAGGGAACACTGAAGCTTTCTTT	CASSLEGRGGNTEAFF
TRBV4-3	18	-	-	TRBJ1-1	TGCGCCAGCAGCCAAGATTTCACAGGGACATTACCGAACACTGAAGCTTTCTTT	CASSQDFTGTLPNTEAFF
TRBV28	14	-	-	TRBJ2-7	TGTGCCAGCAGTTTACTAGAAAAAGGGGGCGAGCAGTACTTC	CASSLLEKGGEQYF
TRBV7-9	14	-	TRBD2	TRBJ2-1	TGTGCCAGCAGCTTACAAAGCGGGATAGGGGAGCAGTTCTTC	CASSLQSGIGEQFF
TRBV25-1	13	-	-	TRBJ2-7	TGTGCCAGCCTTCCGGACAGATCGTACGAGCAGTACTTC	CASLPDRSYEQYF
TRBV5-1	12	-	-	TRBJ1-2	TGCGCCAGCAGCTTGGTCACAGGGGGCTACACCTTC	CASSLVTGGYTF